This T cell receptor beta chain came from a study of CDR3 diversity in severe acne. Germline V gene sequence: CDR1 ENHRY, CDR2 SYGVKD. The CDR3 runs 14 residues. TCRdb used MiXCR to reprocess the PCR reads, holding one entry per CDR3 protein. Of roughly 100,000 distinct CDR3 sequences in the sample, 45% to 60% were seen once. A remark on this clonotype: One end of the junction is discordant with germline, which a read error may explain.

Sequenced: blood. The TCR originated in a male donor with acne. The chain joins TRBV10-3 to TRBJ2-7; TRBD2 might be the D (6 bases). The CDR3 DNA reads as TGTGCCAGCAGTTCCCTTTCGGGAGCCTACGAGCAGTACTTC. Protein product: CASSSLSGAYEQYF.